The entry that follows covers one T cell receptor (beta chain) sequence. The antigen this receptor binds is unknown. Base qualities were left out, and no much larger clone turns up one base away. This sample was taken from a study of blood T cell repertoires in COVID-19 (dated by TCRdb to the early 2020s). At the level of the whole study: Samples from collaborators originated in the United States, Italy and Spain and spanned both the acute and convalescent phases of COVID-19. The material from the prospective study consisted of cDNA or gDNA derived from T cells, B-cell-depleted T cells, or PBMCs. The dataset comprised deeply sampled blood TCRbeta repertoires from subjects exposed to, actively infected with, or recovered from COVID-19. The repertoires were made available in a free public database intended to serve as a resource for research on the immune response to SARS-CoV-2. Samples were obtained from the ongoing ImmuneRACE study (first 160 participants) and from over 1,000 subjects provided by 6 global collaborators. A de-identified subject ID, COVID-19 status, age in years and sex were almost always included in the sample metadata. HLA class I and class II types, where available, came from metadata supplied by the sample provider rather than from assay-based typing.

Each collaborating institution followed its own protocols to collect whole blood in K2EDTA tubes. For TCRbeta analysis, collaborators shipped samples in one of three forms: frozen whole blood, isolated PBMCs, or DNA extracted from either of those sample types. Results the study describes overall, beyond this receptor: The amount of clinical and demographic metadata varied by source and participant and was provided uncurated.

The immunoSEQ Assay, a bias-controlled multiplex PCR, was used to amplify TCRbeta CDR3 regions from genomic DNA. The study's processing was this. The number of nucleated cells in each sample was estimated by amplification of reference gene primers within the assay. Sequence reads were collapsed and filtered to measure the absolute abundance of every unique TCRbeta CDR3 rearrangement. For each sample, productive Simpson clonality was calculated as the square root of Simpson's diversity index over productive rearrangements. Drawn from immuneACCESS, this table holds only the in-frame rearrangements with V and J called that TCRdb kept. Clones are partly lost; checked studies trace under half to an unresolved V gene and leave the rest unexplained. V, J and clone size were drawn from that table, and D and trimming were deduced from the DNA. Recorded for this sample are roughly 130,000 clones; around 90% of them occurred a single time. The ten biggest clones cover about 4% of the sample.

The CDR3, from cysteine to phenylalanine, totals 15 residues. Just CDR3 DNA is preserved here, 45 bases in frame from base 1. The germline V gene (reference sequence) specifies SEHNR as CDR1 and FQNEAQ as CDR2. V loses 2 bases of germline sequence and J loses 0 bases, and the interval between the two ends is 8 bases. The chain was built from TRBV7-9 and TRBJ2-1; the D region possibly corresponds to TRBD1 (5 bases align). Source material: peripheral blood. This sequence was found in a man between 45 and 60 years old with active COVID-19. In nucleotides, the sequence is TGTGCCAGCAGCTTAAAGGGGCCCTCCTACAATGAGCAGTTCTTC. Its translation is CASSLKGPSYNEQFF.